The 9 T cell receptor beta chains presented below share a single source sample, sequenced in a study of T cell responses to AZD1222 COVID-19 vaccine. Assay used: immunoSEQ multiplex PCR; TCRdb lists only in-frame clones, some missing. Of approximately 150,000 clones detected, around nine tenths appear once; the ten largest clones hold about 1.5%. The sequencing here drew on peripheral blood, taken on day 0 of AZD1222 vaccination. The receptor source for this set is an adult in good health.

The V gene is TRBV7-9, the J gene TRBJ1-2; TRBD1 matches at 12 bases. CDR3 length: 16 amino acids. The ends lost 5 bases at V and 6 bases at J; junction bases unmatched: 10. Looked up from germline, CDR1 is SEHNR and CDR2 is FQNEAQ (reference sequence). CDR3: CASSLRGTGGAHGYTF. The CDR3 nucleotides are TGTGCCAGCAGCCTACGAGGGACAGGGGGCGCCCATGGCTACACCTTC.

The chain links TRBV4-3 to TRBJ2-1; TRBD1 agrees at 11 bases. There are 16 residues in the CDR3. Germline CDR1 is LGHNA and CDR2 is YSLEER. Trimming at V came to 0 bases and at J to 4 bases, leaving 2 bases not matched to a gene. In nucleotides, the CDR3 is TGCGCCAGCAGCCAAGATGGGACAGGGGGGTACAATGAGCAGTTCTTC. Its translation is CASSQDGTGGYNEQFF.

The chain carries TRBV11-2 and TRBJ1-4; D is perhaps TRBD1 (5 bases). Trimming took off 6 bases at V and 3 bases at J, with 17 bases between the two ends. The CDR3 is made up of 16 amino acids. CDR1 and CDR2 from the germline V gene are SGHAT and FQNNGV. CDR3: CASSPGGVGANEKLFF. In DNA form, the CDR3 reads TGTGCCAGCAGTCCAGGAGGGGTTGGAGCTAATGAAAAACTGTTTTTT.

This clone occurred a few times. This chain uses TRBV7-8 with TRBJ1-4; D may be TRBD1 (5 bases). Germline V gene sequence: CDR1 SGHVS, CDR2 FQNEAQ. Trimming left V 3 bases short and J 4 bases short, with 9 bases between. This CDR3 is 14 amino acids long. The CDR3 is CASSFETVNEKLFF. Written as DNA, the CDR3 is TGTGCCAGCAGCTTCGAGACAGTTAATGAAAAACTGTTTTTT. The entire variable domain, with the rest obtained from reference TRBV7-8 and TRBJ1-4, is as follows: GAGVSQSPRYKVAKRGQDVALRCDPISGHVSLFWYQQALGQGPEFLTYFQNEAQLDKSGLPSDRFFAERPEGSVSTLKIQRTQQEDSAVYLCASSFETVNEKLFFGSGTQLSVL.

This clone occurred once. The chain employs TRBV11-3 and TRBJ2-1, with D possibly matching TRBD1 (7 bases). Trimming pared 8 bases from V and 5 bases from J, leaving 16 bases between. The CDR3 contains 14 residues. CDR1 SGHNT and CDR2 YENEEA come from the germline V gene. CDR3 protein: CASRLGGGDNEQFF. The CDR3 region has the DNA TGTGCCAGCCGTCTAGGAGGGGGCGACAATGAGCAGTTCTTC. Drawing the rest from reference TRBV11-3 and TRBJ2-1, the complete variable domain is EAGVVQSPRYKIIEKKQPVAFWCNPISGHNTLYWYLQNLGQGPELLIRYENEEAVDDSQLPKDRFSAERLKGVDSTLKIQPAELGDSAVYLCASRLGGGDNEQFFGPGTRLTVL.

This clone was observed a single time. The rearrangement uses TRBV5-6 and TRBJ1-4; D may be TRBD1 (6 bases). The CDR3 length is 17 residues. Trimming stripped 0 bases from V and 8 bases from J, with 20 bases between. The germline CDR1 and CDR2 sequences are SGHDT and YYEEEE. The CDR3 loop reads CASSLGQGRPLYEKLFF. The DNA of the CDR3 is TGTGCCAGCAGCTTGGGCCAGGGGCGTCCGTTATACGAAAAACTGTTTTTT.

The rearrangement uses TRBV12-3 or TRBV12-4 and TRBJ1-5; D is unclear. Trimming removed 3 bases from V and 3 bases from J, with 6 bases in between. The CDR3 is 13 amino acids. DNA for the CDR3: TGTGCCAGCAGTTTCGTTTTCAATCAGCCCCAGCATTTT. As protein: CASSFVFNQPQHF.

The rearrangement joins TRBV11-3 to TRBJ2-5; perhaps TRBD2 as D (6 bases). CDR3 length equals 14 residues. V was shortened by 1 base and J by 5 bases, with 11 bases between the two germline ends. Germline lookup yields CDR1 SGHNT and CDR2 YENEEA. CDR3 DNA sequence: TGTGCCAGCAGCTTAGGACGCCGGGGGGAGACCCAGTACTTC. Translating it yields CASSLGRRGETQYF.

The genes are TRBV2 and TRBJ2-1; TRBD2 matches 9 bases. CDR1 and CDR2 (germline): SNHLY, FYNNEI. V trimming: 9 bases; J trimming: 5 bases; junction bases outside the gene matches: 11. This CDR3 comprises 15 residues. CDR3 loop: CASLASGNGNNEQFF. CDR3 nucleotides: TGTGCCAGTCTTGCTAGCGGGAACGGGAACAATGAGCAGTTCTTC. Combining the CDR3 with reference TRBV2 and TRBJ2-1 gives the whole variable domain EPEVTQTPSHQVTQMGQEVILRCVPISNHLYFYWYRQILGQKVEFLVSFYNNEISEKSEIFDDQFSVERPDGSNFTLKIRSTKLEDSAMYFCASLASGNGNNEQFFGPGTRLTVL.